The rows below give T cell receptor beta chains drawn from one sample of a study of identical twins. One entry per CDR3 protein results from TCRdb running MiXCR on the 5' RACE reads. Among 600,000 to 850,000 distinct CDR3 sequences listed, 15% to 20% were seen once. These data also featured in a second study, about T cells expressing NK-cell markers.

Source material: PBMCs. The receptor set was obtained from a woman younger than 30 in good health. Both conserved end residues are part of each CDR3. D genes are given only for firm matches. A clone size is listed for some rows: how often the clone was seen (once, few, many), or a class if it is expanded.

V: TRBV20-1
J: TRBJ2-1
size: -
D: -
CDR3: CSANPLAKGNEQFF
DNA: TGCAGTGCGAACCCTCTAGCAAAGGGCAATGAGCAGTTCTTC

V: TRBV6-1
J: TRBJ2-7
size: -
D: -
CDR3: CASRDGTLYEQYF
DNA: TGTGCCAGCAGGGACGGGACCCTCTACGAGCAGTACTTC

V: TRBV7-2
J: TRBJ1-1
size: few
D: TRBD1
CDR3: CASSSRGDSEAFF
DNA: TGTGCCAGCAGCTCACGGGGGGACAGCGAAGCTTTCTTT

V: TRBV11-2
J: TRBJ2-1
size: once
D: TRBD2
CDR3: CASSSYTSDEQFF
DNA: TGTGCCAGCAGCTCATATACTAGCGATGAGCAGTTCTTC

V: TRBV6-1
J: TRBJ1-5
size: many
D: -
CDR3: CASEGSNQPQHF
DNA: TGTGCCAGTGAAGGGAGCAATCAGCCCCAGCATTTT

V: TRBV18
J: TRBJ2-7
size: many
D: TRBD2
CDR3: CASSPGLAVTYEQYF
DNA: TGTGCCAGCTCACCTGGCCTAGCGGTAACCTACGAGCAGTACTTC

V: TRBV6-1
J: TRBJ1-1
size: -
D: -
CDR3: CASSEQGVAFF
DNA: TGTGCCAGCAGTGAACAGGGCGTTGCTTTCTTT

V: TRBV9
J: TRBJ2-5
size: few
D: -
CDR3: CASSERRAGPWETQYF
DNA: TGTGCCAGCAGCGAGCGTAGGGCGGGGCCATGGGAGACCCAGTACTTC

V: TRBV20-1
J: TRBJ2-3
size: few
D: -
CDR3: CSARAPGADTQYF
DNA: TGCAGTGCCAGGGCCCCAGGGGCAGATACGCAGTATTTT

V: TRBV12-3/TRBV12-4
J: TRBJ2-1
size: few
D: -
CDR3: CASSLGGQISYNEQFF
DNA: TGTGCCAGCAGTTTAGGGGGACAAATATCCTACAATGAGCAGTTCTTC

V: TRBV18
J: TRBJ2-7
size: -
D: TRBD2
CDR3: CASSPTSGSTYEQYF
DNA: TGTGCCAGCTCACCGACTAGCGGGAGTACCTACGAGCAGTACTTC

V: TRBV5-1
J: TRBJ1-1
size: -
D: TRBD1
CDR3: CASSAGQGVANTEAFF
DNA: TGCGCCAGCAGCGCCGGACAGGGGGTGGCGAACACTGAAGCTTTCTTT

V: TRBV20-1
J: TRBJ2-2
size: -
D: TRBD2
CDR3: CSARVERGGLTGELFF
DNA: TGCAGTGCTAGAGTGGAGCGGGGGGGCCTAACCGGGGAGCTGTTTTTT

V: TRBV2
J: TRBJ2-2
size: -
D: -
CDR3: CASRSQAAGELFF
DNA: TGTGCCAGCAGGTCACAGGCCGCCGGGGAGCTGTTTTTT

V: TRBV10-2
J: TRBJ1-3
size: -
D: -
CDR3: CASSAFGDTIYF
DNA: TGCGCCAGCAGTGCTTTCGGGGACACCATATATTTT

V: TRBV12-3/TRBV12-4
J: TRBJ1-5
size: many
D: -
CDR3: CASSLEFRSNQPQHF
DNA: TGTGCCAGCAGTTTAGAGTTCCGTAGCAATCAGCCCCAGCATTTT

V: TRBV12-3/TRBV12-4
J: TRBJ1-2
size: -
D: -
CDR3: CASSYGEGYTF
DNA: TGTGCCAGCAGTTACGGAGAGGGCTACACCTTC

V: TRBV20-1
J: TRBJ2-3
size: many
D: -
CDR3: CSALTQTGTLGTDTQYF
DNA: TGCAGTGCTCTCACCCAGACGGGAACTTTGGGCACAGATACGCAGTATTTT

V: TRBV15
J: TRBJ2-1
size: -
D: -
CDR3: CATSRDSSRLQFF
DNA: TGTGCCACCAGCAGGGACTCTTCGAGATTGCAGTTCTTC

V: TRBV12-3/TRBV12-4
J: TRBJ1-2
size: many
D: -
CDR3: CASSFLQESVTF
DNA: TGTGCCAGCAGTTTCCTCCAGGAATCAGTCACCTTC

V: TRBV12-3/TRBV12-4
J: TRBJ1-5
size: -
D: -
CDR3: CASSRRELAPQHF
DNA: TGTGCCAGCAGCCGTAGGGAGTTGGCGCCCCAGCATTTT

V: TRBV6-1
J: TRBJ2-5
size: few
D: -
CDR3: CASSETWEGTQYF
DNA: TGTGCCAGCAGTGAAACTTGGGAAGGGACCCAGTACTTC

V: TRBV10-3
J: TRBJ2-7
size: many
D: TRBD1
CDR3: CATQTGGYEQYF
DNA: TGTGCCACCCAGACAGGGGGCTACGAGCAGTACTTC

V: TRBV12-3/TRBV12-4
J: TRBJ2-7
size: -
D: TRBD1
CDR3: CASSGDRPYEQYF
DNA: TGTGCCAGCAGTGGGGACAGACCCTACGAGCAGTACTTC

V: TRBV9
J: TRBJ2-1
size: few
D: -
CDR3: CASSPSLGNYNEQFF
DNA: TGTGCCAGCAGCCCCTCGTTGGGCAACTACAATGAGCAGTTCTTC

V: TRBV6-1
J: TRBJ2-6
size: few
D: TRBD1
CDR3: CASSPGTGFSGANVLTF
DNA: TGTGCCAGCAGTCCCGGGACAGGATTCTCTGGGGCCAACGTCCTGACTTTC

V: TRBV29-1
J: TRBJ1-1
size: few
D: -
CDR3: CSVKTDNTEAFF
DNA: TGCAGCGTCAAGACAGATAACACTGAAGCTTTCTTT

V: TRBV7-8
J: TRBJ2-2
size: -
D: TRBD2
CDR3: CASSLNLAGSTGELFF
DNA: TGTGCCAGCAGCTTAAATCTAGCGGGATCCACCGGGGAGCTGTTTTTT

V: TRBV18
J: TRBJ2-7
size: few
D: -
CDR3: CASSPEGGVRDEQYF
DNA: TGTGCCAGCTCACCGGAGGGGGGAGTCCGGGACGAGCAGTACTTC

V: TRBV4-1
J: TRBJ2-2
size: -
D: -
CDR3: CASSQLDLGFVTGELFF
DNA: TGCGCCAGCAGCCAGTTAGACCTCGGTTTCGTCACCGGGGAGCTGTTTTTT

V: TRBV9
J: TRBJ1-1
size: many
D: -
CDR3: CASSETVNTEAFF
DNA: TGTGCCAGCAGCGAGACGGTGAACACTGAAGCTTTCTTT

V: TRBV19
J: TRBJ2-1
size: few
D: -
CDR3: CASRSFSYGGGMRNEQFF
DNA: TGTGCCAGTAGGAGTTTTTCGTACGGGGGCGGTATGCGGAATGAGCAGTTCTTC

V: TRBV6-2/TRBV6-3
J: TRBJ2-7
size: -
D: TRBD2
CDR3: CASSSGGAGGPHEQYF
DNA: TGTGCCAGCAGTTCCGGGGGAGCGGGAGGTCCCCACGAGCAGTACTTC

V: TRBV11-2
J: TRBJ1-2
size: -
D: TRBD1
CDR3: CASRDRGLDYGYTF
DNA: TGTGCCAGCAGGGACAGGGGGCTTGACTATGGCTACACCTTC

V: TRBV20-1
J: TRBJ1-1
size: -
D: -
CDR3: CSAGQMNTEAFF
DNA: TGCAGTGCGGGACAAATGAACACTGAAGCTTTCTTT

V: TRBV12-3/TRBV12-4
J: TRBJ2-1
size: -
D: -
CDR3: CASSFHRDITSRNEQFF
DNA: TGTGCCAGCAGTTTTCACCGGGATATTACCTCCCGTAATGAGCAGTTCTTC

V: TRBV25-1
J: TRBJ2-7
size: -
D: -
CDR3: CASSEYSSQNYEQYF
DNA: TGTGCCAGCAGTGAATATAGTTCACAGAACTACGAGCAGTACTTC

V: TRBV12-3/TRBV12-4
J: TRBJ1-2
size: -
D: -
CDR3: CASSGWTGGYTF
DNA: TGTGCCAGCAGTGGCTGGACGGGTGGCTACACCTTC

V: TRBV5-1
J: TRBJ2-1
size: few
D: -
CDR3: CASKLEGIEQFF
DNA: TGCGCCAGCAAGCTTGAGGGGATCGAGCAGTTCTTC

V: TRBV11-2
J: TRBJ2-1
size: -
D: -
CDR3: CASSLWDSEGHNEQFF
DNA: TGTGCCAGCAGCCTATGGGACTCGGAAGGACACAATGAGCAGTTCTTC

V: TRBV6-1
J: TRBJ2-3
size: -
D: -
CDR3: CASGRVGLSEDTQYF
DNA: TGTGCCAGCGGGAGAGTAGGGCTCAGCGAGGATACGCAGTATTTT

V: TRBV5-1
J: TRBJ2-7
size: few
D: -
CDR3: CASSLHRATLGGEQYF
DNA: TGCGCCAGCAGCTTGCACAGGGCTACCCTTGGTGGCGAGCAGTACTTC

V: TRBV7-9
J: TRBJ2-5
size: -
D: TRBD2
CDR3: CASSPSGRGQETQYF
DNA: TGTGCCAGCAGCCCTAGCGGGAGAGGCCAAGAGACCCAGTACTTC

V: TRBV25-1
J: TRBJ2-1
size: few
D: -
CDR3: CASSVHWEQFF
DNA: TGTGCCAGCAGTGTGCACTGGGAGCAGTTCTTC

V: TRBV6-5
J: TRBJ2-7
size: -
D: -
CDR3: CASSYSAAASYEQYF
DNA: TGTGCCAGCAGTTACTCGGCAGCGGCCTCCTACGAGCAGTACTTC

V: TRBV6-1
J: TRBJ1-1
size: few
D: TRBD1
CDR3: CASNSGQGLTEAFF
DNA: TGTGCCAGCAACTCTGGACAGGGTCTCACTGAAGCTTTCTTT

V: TRBV7-6
J: TRBJ2-6
size: few
D: -
CDR3: CASSYPFGANVLTF
DNA: TGTGCCAGCAGCTATCCTTTTGGGGCCAACGTCCTGACTTTC

V: TRBV19
J: TRBJ2-5
size: -
D: -
CDR3: CASNGRAETQYF
DNA: TGTGCCAGTAATGGCAGGGCTGAGACCCAGTACTTC

V: TRBV20-1
J: TRBJ2-1
size: -
D: TRBD2
CDR3: CSAALAGFNEQFF
DNA: TGCAGCGCCGCGCTAGCGGGGTTCAATGAGCAGTTCTTC

V: TRBV6-2/TRBV6-3
J: TRBJ2-7
size: -
D: TRBD2
CDR3: CASSYLRTSGSGEQYF
DNA: TGTGCCAGCAGTTACTTACGGACTAGCGGGAGCGGTGAGCAGTACTTC

V: TRBV7-7
J: TRBJ2-1
size: few
D: TRBD1
CDR3: CASSDYRDRVNEQFF
DNA: TGTGCTAGCAGCGATTACCGGGACAGGGTAAATGAGCAGTTCTTC

V: TRBV5-1
J: TRBJ1-1
size: few
D: -
CDR3: CASSGTPPNTEAFF
DNA: TGCGCCAGCAGCGGGACCCCGCCGAACACTGAAGCTTTCTTT

V: TRBV20-1
J: TRBJ2-5
size: many
D: TRBD2
CDR3: CSAREAGKETQYF
DNA: TGCAGTGCTAGAGAAGCGGGGAAAGAGACCCAGTACTTC

V: TRBV9
J: TRBJ2-1
size: few
D: -
CDR3: CASSLLALPYNEQFF
DNA: TGTGCCAGCAGCCTCCTAGCTCTTCCCTACAATGAGCAGTTCTTC

V: TRBV12-3/TRBV12-4
J: TRBJ2-2
size: few
D: -
CDR3: CASSLWADVLNTGELFF
DNA: TGTGCCAGCAGTTTATGGGCAGACGTTCTTAACACCGGGGAGCTGTTTTTT

V: TRBV4-2
J: TRBJ2-4
size: -
D: -
CDR3: CASNKGRVDENIQYF
DNA: TGTGCCAGCAATAAAGGCAGGGTGGATGAAAACATTCAGTACTTC

V: TRBV5-1
J: TRBJ2-2
size: many
D: -
CDR3: CASSLEGGTGELFF
DNA: TGCGCCAGCAGCTTGGAAGGGGGTACCGGGGAGCTGTTTTTT

V: TRBV5-1
J: TRBJ2-5
size: few
D: -
CDR3: CASKRRVQETQYF
DNA: TGCGCCAGCAAGAGGCGGGTACAAGAGACCCAGTACTTC